The 24 T cell receptor beta chains below were found in one sample sequenced in a study of blood T cells in healthy people across ages. The authors ran a second PCR of about 6 to 11 cycles using a sample-barcoded 5' primer and a J-beta primer mix. From the 5' RACE reads, TCRdb called clonotypes with MiXCR, one entry per CDR3 protein. The sample includes about 1.7 million distinct CDR3 sequences, about 30% of them seen just once. Sequencing was done on a sample of blood. The receptor set was obtained from a woman in her twenties or thirties in good health.

The V call is TRBV21-1, the J call TRBJ2-1; the table's D gene call, TRBD1, was not cross checked with the DNA. TRBV21-1 is a pseudogene locus. The CDR3 contains 17 residues. The CDR3: CAGSKSGAGQGNNEQFF. The CDR3 DNA sequence: TGTGCCGGCAGCAAAAGTGGCGCGGGACAGGGGAACAATGAGCAGTTCTTC.

As regards this clonotype: The germline gene is not matched at one end of the junction; a read error may be the cause. V and J are TRBV12-3 or TRBV12-4 and TRBJ2-1; 7 bases align to TRBD2. The CDR3 spans 13 residues. CDR3 loop: CACRKGLYNEQFF. CDR3 in DNA: TGTGCCTGCAGAAAGGGACTATACAATGAGCAGTTCTTC.

In the case of this clonotype: A much more abundant neighbour one base away suggests this may be a read error. The chain has TRBV5-1 and TRBJ2-7; 13 bases are shared with TRBD2. Germline values: CDR1 SGHRS, CDR2 YFSETQ. The CDR3 contains 15 residues. The CDR3 DNA follows: TGCACCAGCAGCTTCCGGACTAGCGGGGGATACGAGCAGTACTTC. Translation gives CTSSFRTSGGYEQYF.

The chain is built from TRBV5-5 and TRBJ2-1; the D is unclear. V was trimmed by 3 bases and J by 0 bases, leaving 13 bases between them. Germline CDR1 is SGHKS and CDR2 is YYEKEE (reference sequence). This CDR3 has 16 amino acids. The CDR3 region has the DNA TGTGCCAGCAGCTGGACGACACGCAGCTCCTACAATGAGCAGTTCTTC. Amino acids: CASSWTTRSSYNEQFF.

Of note for this clonotype: This may come from a read error, since a much larger clone is one base off. V usage is TRBV7-9 and J usage is TRBJ2-3; 11 bases are a match to TRBD1. The CDR3 has 16 amino acids. Germline assignment: CDR1 SEHNR and CDR2 FQNEAQ (reference sequence). Trimming cost V 7 bases and J 4 bases; bases outside gene matches: 10. The CDR3 DNA reads TGTGCCAGCATCCTGCGGACAGGGGGCGGAGCAGATACGCAGTATTTT. Its protein is CASILRTGGGADTQYF.

The chain is built from TRBV3-1 and TRBJ2-5; possible D gene TRBD1, 5 bases. Looked up from germline, CDR1 is LGHDT and CDR2 is YNNKEL (reference sequence). This CDR3 has 13 amino acids. Trimming cost V 0 bases and J 11 bases, with 13 bases left between them. DNA for the CDR3: TGTGCCAGCAGCCAAGATCAGGGTATAGTGCAGTACTTC. Protein sequence: CASSQDQGIVQYF.

This clonotype was counted a few times. This chain's CDR3 is CASSFTHEAGGSTDTQYF. CDR3 nucleotides: TGTGCCAGCAGTTTCACTCACGAAGCGGGAGGTTCCACAGATACGCAGTATTTT. The chain is built from TRBV12-3 or TRBV12-4 and TRBJ2-3, with 9 bases fitting TRBD2. Germline trimming cut 3 bases from V and 2 bases from J; bases unmatched to any gene: 12. CDR3 length: 18 residues.

This clonotype was observed a handful of times. The chain joins TRBV7-2 to TRBJ2-1; D perhaps matches TRBD2 (7 bases). Trimming took 3 bases from V and 6 from J, leaving 21 bases between them. The CDR3 sequence is 17 residues long. Germline assignment: CDR1 SGHTA and CDR2 FQGNSA. The CDR3 reads CASSFPGRGRGFNEQFF. CDR3 coding DNA: TGTGCCAGCAGCTTCCCGGGGCGGGGGAGGGGGTTCAATGAGCAGTTCTTC.

On this clonotype itself: Being one base from a much bigger clone, this may be a read error. CDR3 residues: CGARDRNTYEQYF. The CDR3 nucleotides read TGCGGTGCTAGAGATAGGAACACCTACGAGCAGTACTTC. The J gene is TRBJ2-4, the V gene TRBV20-1; D is uncertain. The J call may not be correct, given that the DNA end is closer to TRBJ2-7. Germline V lookup: CDR1 DFQATT, CDR2 SNEGSKA (reference sequence). The CDR3 has 13 amino acids.

This clonotype was observed many times. V and J are TRBV9 and TRBJ2-5; D is undetermined. Germline CDR1 SGDLS, CDR2 YYNGEE. Trimming left V 4 bases short and J 5 bases short, with 15 bases between. This CDR3 is built from 14 residues. The CDR3 here is CASSPRASGETQYF. The CDR3 DNA reads TGTGCCAGCAGCCCCCGGGCTAGTGGGGAGACCCAGTACTTC.

This clonotype was seen a handful of times. This rearrangement joins TRBV6-5 to TRBJ2-5; perhaps TRBD1 as D (5 bases). The J call may be faulty, since TRBJ2-7 better matches the DNA end. The CDR3 spans 13 residues. Per germline, CDR1 MNHEY and CDR2 SVGAGI. The CDR3 spells CASSYLGEGEQYF. CDR3 nucleotide sequence: TGTGCCAGCAGTTACTTAGGGGAAGGCGAGCAGTACTTC.

A remark on this clonotype: A much more abundant neighbour one base away suggests this may be a read error. The gene calls are TRBV29-1 and TRBJ2-7; 11 bases line up with TRBD2. The CDR3 has 14 amino acids. Germline V gives CDR1 SQVTM, CDR2 ANQGSEA. The CDR3 spells CNVEDRRLAGEQYF. CDR3 DNA sequence: TGCAACGTTGAAGATCGGCGACTAGCGGGGGAGCAGTACTTC.

This chain connects TRBV25-1 to TRBJ2-7; 11 bases map to TRBD2. Germline CDR1 reads MGHDK; CDR2 reads SYGVNS. The V gene end was trimmed by 8 bases and the J gene end by 4 bases; junction bases not matched to a gene: 4. CDR3 length: 13 amino acids. The CDR3 loop is CASGTSGLYEQYF. CDR3 DNA: TGTGCCAGCGGGACTAGCGGATTGTACGAGCAGTACTTC.

The chain is built from TRBV7-2 and TRBJ2-2; D unresolved. Looked up from germline, CDR1 is SGHTA and CDR2 is FQGNSA. The CDR3 consists of 15 residues. Trimming took off 5 bases at V and 0 bases at J, with 10 bases between the two ends. CDR3 nucleotides: TGTGCCAGCAGCCCTGTTACAGCGAACACCGGGGAGCTGTTTTTT. As protein: CASSPVTANTGELFF.

This chain uses TRBV12-3 or TRBV12-4 with TRBJ2-7; TRBD2 aligns across 9 bases. The CDR3 is 13 amino acids. V was clipped by 9 bases and J by 0 bases; unmatched bases: 3. In DNA, the CDR3 is TGTGCCAGTTTGACTAGCGGCTCCTACGAGCAGTACTTC. Its translation is CASLTSGSYEQYF.

The chain combines TRBV6-4 with TRBJ2-3; D uncertain. Per the germline V gene, CDR1 is MRHNA and CDR2 is SNTAGT. V lost 2 bases and J lost 5, with 8 bases in between. The CDR3 length is 13 residues. CDR3 sequence: CASSDQARDTQYF. CDR3 nucleotide sequence: TGTGCCAGCAGTGACCAGGCCCGAGATACGCAGTATTTT.

Of note for this clonotype: One junction end does not reproduce the germline sequence, and a read error may be involved. This chain links TRBV13 with TRBJ2-7; 13 bases are a match to TRBD2. Germline V gives CDR1 PRHDT, CDR2 FYEKMQ (reference sequence). The CDR3 length is 15 residues. The CDR3 DNA reads as TGTGCCAACAGCCCCCGGACTAGCGGGAGTTACGAGCAGTACTTC. It yields the protein CANSPRTSGSYEQYF.

The V and J genes are TRBV30 and TRBJ1-2; 7 bases align to TRBD1. The germline V gene has CDR1 GTSNPN and CDR2 SVGIG (reference sequence). Trimming took 3 bases from V and 8 from J; bases not matched to a gene: 12. The CDR3 spans 14 residues. This CDR3 is CAWRDTGTEGGYTF. CDR3 DNA sequence: TGTGCCTGGAGGGATACCGGGACAGAGGGCGGCTACACCTTC.

This clonotype was recorded a few times. The chain joins TRBV4-1 to TRBJ1-2, with 9 bases fitting TRBD1. This CDR3 has 16 amino acids. J lost 0 bases, V lost 8 bases, and 10 bases had no gene match. The germline CDR1 and CDR2 sequences are MGHRA and YSYEKL. Here the CDR3 DNA reads TGCGCCAGCCGGGTCGGGACAGGGAGCCCTAACTATGGCTACACCTTC. It is translated as CASRVGTGSPNYGYTF.

Of note for this clonotype: A much more abundant neighbour one base away suggests this may be a read error. The gene calls are TRBV12-3 or TRBV12-4 and TRBJ2-4; the match to TRBD1 covers 12 bases. The J call may be wrong; the DNA end is better matched by TRBJ2-7. The CDR3 covers 15 residues. This chain's CDR3 is CACSFGTGGYYEQYF. CDR3 DNA sequence: TGTGCCTGCAGTTTTGGGACAGGGGGCTACTACGAGCAGTACTTC.

This clonotype was seen just once. The chain uses TRBV5-1 and TRBJ2-5; possibly TRBD1 or TRBD2 for D (5 bases each). Looked up from germline, CDR1 is SGHRS and CDR2 is YFSETQ. The CDR3 runs to 15 residues. Trimming took 4 bases from V and 4 from J, leaving 17 bases between them. CDR3 region: CASSQTAVVGETQYF. The CDR3 DNA reads as TGCGCCAGCAGCCAGACAGCGGTTGTGGGAGAGACCCAGTACTTC.

This clonotype turned up a few times. The junction departs from germline at one end; a sequencing error may be responsible. The V and J genes are TRBV7-9 and TRBJ2-1; D not resolved. Germline CDR1 SEHNR, CDR2 FQNEAQ (reference sequence). This CDR3 spans 14 amino acids. For the CDR3, the DNA is TGCGCCAGCAGCTTGCTCTCTGGATACAATGAGCAGTTCTTC. This gives the protein CASSLLSGYNEQFF.

Worth noting for this clonotype: One end of the junction does not line up with germline, which may come from a read error. The rearrangement joins TRBV25-1 to TRBJ1-4, with a tentative D call TRBD1 (6 bases). Looked up from germline, CDR1 is MGHDK and CDR2 is SYGVNS. This CDR3 has 18 residues. CDR3 sequence (DNA): TGTGCCAGCACCGGGGGACGTGTGGTATCGGGACAATCTTTGAAACCGTTTTTT. Protein product: CASTGGRVVSGQSLKPFF.

This clonotype was observed once. The rearrangement uses TRBV7-3 and TRBJ1-1, with unresolved D. Germline V lookup: CDR1 SGHTA, CDR2 FQGTGA. Trimming pared 3 bases from V and 6 bases from J, leaving 8 bases between. The CDR3 is made up of 12 amino acids. The CDR3 sequence is CASSFKFSEAFF. In nucleotides, the CDR3 is TGTGCCAGCAGCTTTAAGTTTTCTGAAGCTTTCTTT.